This is a list of T cell receptor beta chains from one sample in a study of beta chain features in type 1 diabetes. TCRdb's table, derived via immunoSEQ multiplex PCR, lists solely in-frame clones and lacks some. Among under 850,000 clones listed, about an eighth were seen once. The source material was naive CD4+ T cells from blood. All receptors come from a man between 18 and 35 years old with type 1 diabetes. Each CDR3 is given with its conserved first and last residue. Fields, in order: V gene, clone size, CDR3 length, D gene, J gene, CDR3 protein, CDR3 DNA. D genes are given only for firm matches. Where a row states a size, it is once, few, many or the class of an expanded clone; other rows omit it.

>TRBV5-1|NA|15|TRBD1|TRBJ1-6
CASSSQGAGNSPLHF
TGCGCCAGCAGCTCCCAGGGGGCCGGGAATTCACCCCTCCACTTT
>TRBV5-4|few|14|TRBD2|TRBJ2-3
CASSHGGAQDTQYF
TGTGCCAGCAGCCACGGGGGGGCCCAAGATACGCAGTATTTT
>TRBV7-9|few|14|NA|TRBJ1-1
CASSIGTVNTEAFF
TGTGCCAGCAGCATCGGGACGGTGAACACTGAAGCTTTCTTT
>TRBV5-6|NA|18|NA|TRBJ2-3
CASSSTQDIPRRADTQYF
TGTGCCAGCAGCTCTACTCAGGACATCCCCAGGCGGGCAGATACGCAGTATTTT
>TRBV5-6|few|16|NA|TRBJ1-3
CASRMGYTSSGNTIYF
TGTGCCAGCAGGATGGGGTACACGAGCTCTGGAAACACCATATATTTT
>TRBV30|few|15|NA|TRBJ2-1
CAWSVRAGPYNEQFF
TGTGCCTGGAGTGTAAGGGCGGGGCCCTACAATGAGCAGTTCTTC
>TRBV7-9|few|14|TRBD1|TRBJ1-2
CASSPGQGNYGYTF
TGTGCCAGCAGCCCCGGACAGGGAAACTATGGCTACACCTTC
>TRBV27|few|16|NA|TRBJ2-6
CASSLSFQSGANVLTF
TGTGCCAGCAGTTTATCTTTTCAATCTGGGGCCAACGTCCTGACTTTC
>TRBV5-1|NA|15|TRBD1|TRBJ2-7
CASSPQMGQGGEQYF
TGCGCCAGCAGCCCCCAGATGGGACAGGGAGGCGAGCAGTACTTC
>TRBV6-5|NA|14|NA|TRBJ1-2
CASSSTEGNYGYTF
TGTGCCAGCAGTTCCACCGAGGGAAACTATGGCTACACCTTC
>TRBV21-1|NA|12|NA|TRBJ1-2
CASSKPSAGYTF
TGTGCCAGCAGCAAACCGAGTGCGGGCTACACCTTC
>TRBV6-1|few|13|NA|TRBJ1-1
CASSEDKNTEAFF
TGTGCCAGCAGTGAAGACAAGAACACTGAAGCTTTCTTT
>TRBV6-1|NA|15|TRBD1|TRBJ1-2
CASSEKNRDRDGYTF
TGTGCCAGCAGTGAAAAAAACCGGGACAGGGATGGCTACACCTTC
>TRBV6-5|NA|11|NA|TRBJ2-5
CASSSQETQYF
TGTGCCAGCAGTTCACAAGAGACCCAGTACTTC
>TRBV5-6|few|15|NA|TRBJ2-3
CASSPTLTGTDTQYF
TGTGCCAGCAGCCCGACTCTCACGGGCACAGATACGCAGTATTTT
>TRBV18|few|15|TRBD1|TRBJ1-5
CASSPTGGYDQPQHF
TGTGCCAGCTCACCAACAGGGGGCTATGATCAGCCCCAGCATTTT
>TRBV10-2|NA|16|TRBD2|TRBJ2-7
CASSPLLAGTAYEQYF
TGCGCCAGCAGTCCTCTCCTAGCGGGGACCGCCTACGAGCAGTACTTC
>TRBV30|many|13|TRBD2|TRBJ2-1
CAWSVGLAREQFF
TGTGCCTGGAGTGTCGGACTAGCTCGTGAGCAGTTCTTC
>TRBV7-3|few|14|NA|TRBJ2-2
CASSYDSLTGELFF
TGTGCCAGCAGCTATGACAGCCTCACCGGGGAGCTGTTTTTT
>TRBV18|many|13|NA|TRBJ1-1
CASSPREDTEAFF
TGTGCCAGCTCACCACGGGAGGACACTGAAGCTTTCTTT
>TRBV29-1|few|10|NA|TRBJ1-1
CMGTDTEAFF
TGCATGGGGACCGACACTGAAGCTTTCTTT
>TRBV6-6|NA|12|NA|TRBJ2-7
CASRPSGGEQYF
TGTGCCAGCAGGCCCTCAGGTGGCGAGCAGTACTTC
>TRBV6-6|NA|14|TRBD2|TRBJ2-5
CASSYAGGQETQYF
TGTGCCAGCAGTTACGCGGGGGGACAAGAGACCCAGTACTTC
>TRBV28|NA|14|NA|TRBJ1-2
CASSSPVRVRGYTF
TGTGCCAGCAGTTCCCCAGTGAGGGTCCGGGGCTACACCTTC
>TRBV29-1|NA|11|NA|TRBJ1-1
CSVLKNTEAFF
TGCAGCGTCTTGAAGAACACTGAAGCTTTCTTT
>TRBV7-2|few|13|TRBD1|TRBJ2-7
CASSFPDRGEQYF
TGTGCCAGCAGCTTCCCTGACAGGGGGGAGCAGTACTTC
>TRBV10-2|NA|12|NA|TRBJ2-5
CASSEGRETQYF
TGCGCCAGCTCCGAAGGCCGAGAGACCCAGTACTTC
>TRBV28|NA|15|TRBD1|TRBJ1-1
CASGSPGGLGTEAFF
TGTGCCAGCGGCTCCCCAGGGGGATTGGGGACTGAAGCTTTCTTT
>TRBV27|NA|17|TRBD1|TRBJ1-2
CASSFTSSRTGNYGYTF
TGTGCCAGCAGTTTTACTTCCTCCCGGACAGGAAACTATGGCTACACCTTC
>TRBV9|NA|17|NA|TRBJ1-1
CASSPPGKGARNTEAFF
TGTGCCAGCAGCCCCCCGGGGAAGGGAGCGAGGAACACTGAAGCTTTCTTT
>TRBV5-6|NA|14|TRBD1|TRBJ2-5
CASSFDRGMETQYF
TGTGCCAGCAGCTTCGACAGGGGCATGGAGACCCAGTACTTC
>TRBV25-1|NA|13|NA|TRBJ1-2
CASSGTGSYGYTF
TGTGCCAGCAGCGGAACAGGGAGCTATGGCTACACCTTC
>TRBV4-1|NA|14|NA|TRBJ2-5
CASSQDQGLETQYF
TGCGCCAGCAGCCAAGATCAGGGGCTGGAGACCCAGTACTTC
>TRBV4-1|few|18|NA|TRBJ1-3
CASSQPFTGSFSGNTIYF
TGCGCCAGCAGCCAACCATTTACAGGATCCTTCTCTGGAAACACCATATATTTT
>TRBV29-1|NA|15|NA|TRBJ1-2
CSVVDRWGAAYGYTF
TGCAGCGTTGTCGATCGCTGGGGAGCGGCCTATGGCTACACCTTC
>TRBV7-8|NA|16|TRBD2|TRBJ2-3
CASSSRLSGGRPTQYF
TGTGCCAGCAGCTCCAGGCTTAGCGGGGGGAGACCTACGCAGTATTTT
>TRBV2|few|14|NA|TRBJ1-2
CATWLGTGEYGYTF
TGTGCCACCTGGCTTGGGACGGGGGAATATGGCTACACCTTC
>TRBV7-9|NA|14|TRBD1|TRBJ2-7
CASSLGTGFYEQYF
TGTGCCAGCAGCTTAGGGACAGGTTTCTACGAGCAGTACTTC
>TRBV2|NA|12|NA|TRBJ1-1
CASYTGSTEAFF
TGTGCCAGTTACACAGGGTCCACTGAAGCTTTCTTT
>TRBV18|NA|14|TRBD1|TRBJ2-7
CASSPGTGLGEQYF
TGTGCCAGCTCACCCGGGACAGGGTTGGGCGAGCAGTACTTC
>TRBV11-2|NA|13|NA|TRBJ2-5
CASKNTGQETQYF
TGTGCCAGCAAAAATACCGGCCAAGAGACCCAGTACTTC
>TRBV30|NA|15|NA|TRBJ1-4
CALELIRRGNEKLFF
TGTGCCTTGGAATTAATTCGGCGGGGGAATGAAAAACTGTTTTTT
>TRBV5-6|few|16|NA|TRBJ1-4
CASSSGNRVSDEKLFF
TGTGCCAGCAGCAGTGGGAACAGGGTGTCGGATGAAAAACTGTTTTTT
>TRBV6-5|NA|15|NA|TRBJ1-5
CASRTDRSSAQPQHF
TGTGCCAGCAGAACCGACAGGTCCTCCGCCCAGCCCCAGCATTTT
>TRBV11-2|few|14|NA|TRBJ2-2
CASSLDMRAGELFF
TGTGCCAGCAGCTTAGATATGAGGGCCGGGGAGCTGTTTTTT
>TRBV4-1|few|17|NA|TRBJ1-2
CASSQEVSVGGLYGYTF
TGCGCCAGCAGCCAAGAGGTCTCAGTCGGAGGCCTCTATGGCTACACCTTC
>TRBV25-1|NA|16|NA|TRBJ2-3
CASRFIGTQGADTQYF
TGTGCCAGCAGGTTTATCGGGACTCAGGGAGCAGATACGCAGTATTTT
>TRBV28|few|15|TRBD1|TRBJ1-1
CASSPTGGQGTEAFF
TGTGCCAGCAGTCCCACAGGGGGCCAGGGCACTGAAGCTTTCTTT
>TRBV29-1|few|15|TRBD2|TRBJ2-5
CSGRGPGGYGETQYF
TGCAGCGGGAGGGGTCCGGGGGGGTATGGAGAGACCCAGTACTTC
>TRBV30|NA|12|NA|TRBJ2-7
CAWSSSGYEQYF
TGTGCCTGGTCTTCTTCAGGCTACGAGCAGTACTTC
>TRBV29-1|NA|15|NA|TRBJ2-7
CSVTGPQSFSYEQYF
TGCAGCGTTACCGGGCCACAGTCATTCTCCTACGAGCAGTACTTC
>TRBV18|NA|16|TRBD1|TRBJ2-5
CASSSVTGEFRETQYF
TGTGCCAGCTCTTCGGTTACAGGGGAATTCCGGGAGACCCAGTACTTC
>TRBV7-6|NA|17|NA|TRBJ2-2
CASTPLGRSSNTGELFF
TGTGCCAGCACCCCTCTAGGCCGTAGCTCGAACACCGGGGAGCTGTTTTTT